Listed here are 22 T cell receptor beta chains from one sample, sequenced in a study of T cell changes during pregnancy in multiple sclerosis (dated by TCRdb to about 2019). Library preparation used the immunoSEQ multiplex PCR assay. As stored in TCRdb, this immuneACCESS dataset retains in-frame rearrangements with V and J assigned. A fraction of the clones does not appear; measured against another copy, unresolved V genes explain less than half of the discrepancy, and the remainder lacks a known reason. The sample data list roughly 90,000 clones, and almost 95% of these were observed just once. 2% to 2.5% of the sample goes to the ten largest clones. This specimen was peripheral blood, taken in the third trimester of pregnancy. The receptors here all came from a female donor with multiple sclerosis, enrolled in a pregnancy study.

The J gene is TRBJ1-5, the V gene TRBV6-5; tentative D call: TRBD1 (5 bases). Trimming removed 0 bases at V and 5 bases at J, with 11 bases between. Germline V CDR1 and CDR2: MNHEY, SVGAGI. The CDR3 runs to 15 residues. For the CDR3, the DNA is TGTGCCAGCAGTTACTCGGGAGGGGTCCATCAGCCCCAGCATTTT. Translation: CASSYSGGVHQPQHF.

Points on this clone: Its ends do not fully match the called genes, so a read error is possible. Here the CDR3 reads CASIRRSREAVF. For the CDR3, the DNA is TGTGCCAGCATCCGCAGATCGAGGGAGGCGGTTTTC. The V and J genes are TRBV2 and TRBJ1-2; D unresolved. The CDR3 is 12 amino acids. CDR1 SNHLY and CDR2 FYNNEI come from the germline V gene.

The J gene is TRBJ2-7, the V gene TRBV6-6; no reliable D call. The CDR3 runs to 14 residues. Deletions cut 4 bases from V and 2 bases from J, with 12 bases between. Germline CDR1 MNHNY, CDR2 SVGAGI (reference sequence). CDR3 region: CASSSIATTYEQYF. The CDR3 DNA is TGTGCCAGCAGTTCCATAGCTACGACCTACGAGCAGTACTTC.

This chain links TRBV13 with TRBJ1-1, with D hard to call. CDR1 is PRHDT, CDR2 FYEKMQ, per germline (reference sequence). Trimming took 4 bases from V and 3 from J, leaving 18 bases between them. CDR3 length: 16 amino acids. The CDR3 DNA reads as TGTGCCAGCAGCTGGGGTTTTGGCTCCGGGGACACTGAAGCTTTCTTT. Translation gives CASSWGFGSGDTEAFF.

The chain uses TRBV15 and TRBJ1-5; 8 nucleotides match TRBD1. Per germline, CDR1 LNHNV and CDR2 YYDKDF (reference sequence). The CDR3 is made up of 15 amino acids. Trimming cost V 6 bases and J 1 base; bases outside gene matches: 5. CDR3 nucleotide sequence: TGTGCCACCAGTAGAACAGGGGGAAGCAATCAGCCCCAGCATTTT. It specifies CATSRTGGSNQPQHF.

The CDR3 sequence is CASSSADTGYEQYF. DNA for the CDR3: TGTGCCAGCTCATCCGCCGATACAGGGTACGAGCAGTACTTC. V is TRBV18 and J is TRBJ2-7; D possibly corresponds to TRBD1 (6 bases). The CDR3 has 14 residues. Trimming cost V 5 bases and J 4 bases, with 15 bases left between them. Germline lookup yields CDR1 KGHSH and CDR2 LQKENI.

The chain carries TRBV7-2 and TRBJ2-2; the D is unclear. The CDR3 length is 14 residues. V was cut by 3 bases and J by 5 bases, with 10 bases left in between. Germline V gene data show CDR1 as SGHTA and CDR2 as FQGNSA. The CDR3 loop reads CASSFPWATGELFF. The CDR3 region has the DNA TGTGCCAGCAGCTTTCCCTGGGCAACCGGGGAGCTGTTTTTT.

This clone has only a few counts. The gene calls are TRBV11-2 and TRBJ2-7, with D tentatively TRBD1 (5 bases). CDR3 length: 13 amino acids. The germline V gene encodes CDR1 SGHAT and CDR2 FQNNGV. Trimming took 0 bases from V and 6 from J, leaving 9 bases between them. CDR3 loop: CASSLDRGGEQYF. The DNA of the CDR3 is TGTGCCAGCAGCTTAGATAGGGGCGGCGAGCAGTACTTC.

The CDR3 bases are TGTGCCAGCAGCGTAGTTGGTGGGGGGGTTAATGAGCAGTTCTTC. This codes for CASSVVGGGVNEQFF. This sequence joins TRBV9 and TRBJ2-1; TRBD2 matches 7 bases. There are 15 residues in the CDR3. V was pared by 0 bases and J by 7 bases, with 7 bases of the junction left unmatched. CDR1 SGDLS and CDR2 YYNGEE come from the germline V gene.

The chain is built from TRBV29-1 and TRBJ2-7; D is possibly TRBD2 (6 bases). Trimming cost V 5 bases and J 2 bases, with 10 bases left between them. The CDR3 runs to 12 residues. The germline gives CDR1 SQVTM, CDR2 ANQGSEA. The CDR3 loop reads CSVRDSPYEQYF. CDR3 in DNA: TGCAGCGTTCGGGACTCTCCCTACGAGCAGTACTTC.

This sequence joins TRBV2 and TRBJ2-1; D may be TRBD1 or TRBD2 (7 bases each). V was shortened by 10 bases and J by 7 bases, with 17 bases between the two germline ends. The germline V gene has CDR1 SNHLY and CDR2 FYNNEI. CDR3 length equals 13 residues. This CDR3 reads CATRGRGGNEQFF. CDR3 sequence (DNA): TGTGCCACCAGGGGGAGGGGAGGAAATGAGCAGTTCTTC.

The chain links TRBV10-3 to TRBJ1-2; 7 bases fit TRBD1. Germline V gene sequence: CDR1 ENHRY, CDR2 SYGVKD. The junction had 6 bases not matched to a gene; V was cut back by 3 bases and J by 5 bases. The CDR3 runs to 14 residues. For the CDR3, the DNA is TGTGCCATCAGTGACACTTTACAGGGGTATGGCTACACCTTC. It is translated as CAISDTLQGYGYTF.

The rearrangement joins TRBV5-6 to TRBJ2-5; TRBD2 might be the D (6 bases). Trimming stripped 2 bases from V and 4 bases from J, with 18 bases between. Germline V gives CDR1 SGHDT, CDR2 YYEEEE. The CDR3 is made up of 16 amino acids. The CDR3 region has the DNA TGTGCCAGCAGCTTAGATCCAGCGGGCAACGTAGAGACCCAGTACTTC. This encodes CASSLDPAGNVETQYF.

The V call is TRBV7-9, the J call TRBJ2-1; the D is unclear. The CDR3 covers 14 residues. Germline V gene data show CDR1 as SEHNR and CDR2 as FQNEAQ (reference sequence). With 2 bases removed from V and 8 bases from J, the gap between germline ends came to 13 bases. The chain's CDR3 is CASSLLAPADEQFF. The CDR3 nucleotides are TGTGCCAGCAGCTTATTGGCCCCGGCGGATGAGCAGTTCTTC.

This clone has a single count. V and J are TRBV9 and TRBJ2-3; 8 bases map to TRBD2. In germline, CDR1 is SGDLS, CDR2 YYNGEE. There are 15 residues in the CDR3. V trimming: 0 bases; J trimming: 5 bases; junction bases outside the gene matches: 5. The CDR3 protein is CASSVEGTRGDTQYF. The DNA of the CDR3 is TGTGCCAGCAGCGTAGAGGGGACTAGGGGAGATACGCAGTATTTT.

This rearrangement joins TRBV27 to TRBJ2-1; 10 nucleotides align to TRBD2. Looked up from germline, CDR1 is MNHEY and CDR2 is SMNVEV (reference sequence). This CDR3 spans 13 amino acids. Unmatched junction bases numbered 6, after V lost 4 bases and J lost 12 bases. The chain's CDR3 is CASSSLQREGQFF. As DNA, the CDR3 is TGTGCCAGCAGTTCCCTTCAGCGGGAGGGGCAGTTCTTC.

The chain is built from TRBV28 and TRBJ1-2; possibly TRBD1 for D (5 bases). Trimming took 2 bases from V and 0 from J, leaving 10 bases between them. This CDR3 has 15 residues. CDR1 is MDHEN and CDR2 is SYDVKM in the germline V gene. The CDR3 sequence is CASSLMVGANYGYTF. DNA for the CDR3: TGTGCCAGCAGTTTAATGGTAGGGGCTAACTATGGCTACACCTTC.

The chain has TRBV7-9 and TRBJ2-3; 9 bases line up with TRBD2. The CDR3 runs 16 residues. Germline assignment: CDR1 SEHNR and CDR2 FQNEAQ (reference sequence). V lost 5 bases, J lost 2 bases, and 8 bases stayed unmatched. The CDR3 region is CASSRMTSGSTDTQYF. CDR3 DNA: TGTGCCAGCAGCCGGATGACTAGCGGCTCCACAGATACGCAGTATTTT.

The gene calls are TRBV19 and TRBJ2-3; TRBD1 matches at 10 bases. The CDR3 length is 15 residues. Germline-derived CDR1 and CDR2 are LNHDA and SQIVND (reference sequence). V gave up 8 bases and J gave up 3 bases; unmatched junction bases: 8. The CDR3 coding sequence is TGTGCCAGTTCCAGTCGGACAGGGGGGACAGATACGCAGTATTTT. It yields the protein CASSSRTGGTDTQYF.

The chain couples TRBV4-2 to TRBJ1-2, with 7 bases that match TRBD1. The CDR3 length is 13 residues. The V gene end was trimmed by 0 bases and the J gene end by 7 bases; junction bases not matched to a gene: 2. CDR1 and CDR2 from the germline V gene are LGHNA and YNFKEQ. CDR3 sequence reads: CASSQDRGFGYTF. CDR3 nucleotide sequence: TGTGCCAGCAGCCAAGACAGGGGGTTTGGCTACACCTTC.

A single count supports this clone. CDR3 region: CASSFWGPGTEAFF. The CDR3 DNA is TGTGCCAGCAGTTTTTGGGGGCCCGGGACTGAAGCTTTCTTT. This chain links TRBV27 with TRBJ1-1, with D maybe TRBD1 (6 bases). Germline CDR1 and CDR2: MNHEY and SMNVEV (reference sequence). The CDR3 sequence is 14 residues long. V was cut by 3 bases and J by 5 bases, with 13 bases left in between.

With respect to this clone: An end of the junction does not agree with germline; a read error may underlie this. The DNA of the CDR3 is TGTGCTAGCAGCTTGTCGGAGGGAGCTCTGGAGACCCAGTACTTC. Translation: CASSLSEGALETQYF. This chain links TRBV7-7 with TRBJ2-5; a weak D match, TRBD2 (6 bases). CDR1 and CDR2 (germline): SSHAT, FNYEAQ (reference sequence). This CDR3 is built from 15 residues.